The rows below give T cell receptor beta chains drawn from one sample of a study of long-term antiretroviral therapy in people with HIV. The data were produced by immunoSEQ multiplex PCR, yet TCRdb's version contains in-frame clones alone and is incomplete. This table has tens of thousands of clones, more than 65% appearing once. Here the sequenced sample was unsorted PBMCs, taken 1.1 years before starting antiretroviral therapy. These receptors were taken from a woman aged 25 to 39 with HIV. Each CDR3 is given with its conserved first and last residue. Each record gives: clone size, J gene, V gene, D gene, CDR3 protein, CDR3 DNA. The D gene is left open where the match is weak. Part of the rows lack a size; the others show once, few, many or a class for expanded clones.

>-|TRBJ1-2|TRBV6-5|TRBD1
CASRSRDRGGYTF
TGTGCCAGCAGGAGCCGGGACAGGGGTGGCTACACCTTC
>-|TRBJ1-1|TRBV7-2|-
CASRKGIEAFF
TGTGCCAGCCGGAAGGGTATTGAAGCTTTCTTT
>-|TRBJ2-3|TRBV9|TRBD2
CASSAHLSGGADTQYF
TGTGCCAGCAGCGCCCATCTAAGCGGGGGGGCAGATACGCAGTATTTT
>-|TRBJ1-6|TRBV2|-
CASSEVGPGHNSPLHF
TGTGCCAGCAGTGAAGTTGGGCCCGGGCATAATTCACCCCTCCACTTT
>-|TRBJ1-5|TRBV19|TRBD1
CASSIVGGQVNQPQHF
TGTGCCAGTAGTATAGTGGGCGGACAGGTCAATCAGCCCCAGCATTTT
>-|TRBJ1-5|TRBV6-6|-
CASSSMTNPRQPQHF
TGTGCCAGCAGTAGTATGACCAACCCTAGACAGCCCCAGCATTTT
>-|TRBJ2-7|TRBV5-1|-
CASSPADRFNYEQYF
TGCGCCAGCAGCCCGGCAGACAGGTTTAACTACGAGCAGTACTTC
>-|TRBJ1-4|TRBV6-6|-
CASSNDVGVREKLFF
TGTGCCAGCAGCAACGACGTCGGGGTAAGGGAAAAACTGTTTTTT
>-|TRBJ1-6|TRBV2|TRBD1
CASSDTGTVYNSPLHF
TGTGCCAGCAGTGATACCGGGACAGTCTATAATTCACCCCTCCACTTT
>once|TRBJ2-5|TRBV9|TRBD2
CASSVLAEETQYF
TGTGCCAGCAGCGTACTAGCGGAAGAGACCCAGTACTTC
>-|TRBJ1-3|TRBV10-2|TRBD1
CASSESGTGASGNTIYF
TGCGCCAGCAGTGAGTCTGGGACAGGAGCCTCTGGAAACACCATATATTTT
>-|TRBJ2-7|TRBV5-6|-
CASSFGQVGQYF
TGTGCCAGCAGCTTTGGGCAGGTGGGGCAGTACTTC
>-|TRBJ2-2|TRBV11-2|-
CASSLGSSNTGELFF
TGTGCCAGCAGCTTAGGCAGCTCGAACACCGGGGAGCTGTTTTTT
>-|TRBJ1-5|TRBV19|TRBD1
CATLDRGLKKPQHF
TGTGCCACCTTGGACAGGGGGCTTAAGAAGCCCCAGCATTTT